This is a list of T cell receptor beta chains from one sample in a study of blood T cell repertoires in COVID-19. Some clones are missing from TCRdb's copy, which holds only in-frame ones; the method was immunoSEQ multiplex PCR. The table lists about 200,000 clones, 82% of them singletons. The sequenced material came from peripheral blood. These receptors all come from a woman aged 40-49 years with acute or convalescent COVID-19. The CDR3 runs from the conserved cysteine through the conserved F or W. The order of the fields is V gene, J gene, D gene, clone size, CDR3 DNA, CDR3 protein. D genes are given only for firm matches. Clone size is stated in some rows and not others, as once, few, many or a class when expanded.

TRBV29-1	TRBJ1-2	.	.	TGCAGCGCTTTGACCGGGGGTGGTGACTATGGCTACACCTTC	CSALTGGGDYGYTF
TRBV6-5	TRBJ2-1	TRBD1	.	TGTGCCAGCTCCGACAGGGGTTACTACAATGAGCAGTTCTTC	CASSDRGYYNEQFF
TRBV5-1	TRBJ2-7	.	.	TGCGCCAGCAGCTCGTACTACGAGCAGTACTTC	CASSSYYEQYF
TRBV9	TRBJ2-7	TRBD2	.	TGTGCCAGCAGCCCTTTAGCGGGAGGCAACACCTACGAGCAGTACTTC	CASSPLAGGNTYEQYF
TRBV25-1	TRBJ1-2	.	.	TGTGCCAGCAGTGAAACAGGGTCCTATGGCTACACCTTC	CASSETGSYGYTF
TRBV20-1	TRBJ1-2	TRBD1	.	TGCAGTGCATACGACAGGGGAGGCTACACCTTC	CSAYDRGGYTF
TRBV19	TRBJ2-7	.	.	TGTGCCAGTAGCAGGACATCCTCCTACGAGCAGTACTTC	CASSRTSSYEQYF
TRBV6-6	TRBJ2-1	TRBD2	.	TGTGCCAGCAGTCGCTTAGGTAGCGGGAGCTCCTACAATGAGCAGTTCTTC	CASSRLGSGSSYNEQFF
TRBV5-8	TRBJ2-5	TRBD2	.	TGTGCCAGCAGCAAGGGACTAGCGGGAGCCGAGACCCAGTACTTC	CASSKGLAGAETQYF
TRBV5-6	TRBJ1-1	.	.	TGTGCCAGCAGCGGCCTTCTTCTTGAGGGCGCAGGCACTGAAGCTTTCTTT	CASSGLLLEGAGTEAFF
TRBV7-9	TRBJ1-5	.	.	TGTGCCAGCAGCTTAGGGGCCTTAAGTAATCAGCCCCAGCATTTT	CASSLGALSNQPQHF
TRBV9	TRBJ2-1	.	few	TGTGCCAGCAGCGCCACTTTGAATGAGCAGTTCTTC	CASSATLNEQFF
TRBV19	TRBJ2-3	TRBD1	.	TGTGCCAGTAGTATCACCGGGACAGGAGGTTTCACAGATACGCAGTATTTT	CASSITGTGGFTDTQYF
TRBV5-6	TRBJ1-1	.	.	TGTGCCAGCAGCGGACATGGTTCGAAAACTGAAGCTTTCTTT	CASSGHGSKTEAFF
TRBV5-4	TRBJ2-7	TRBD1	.	TGTGCCAGCAGCTACGGACAGGGGTTTTCCGAGCAGTACTTC	CASSYGQGFSEQYF
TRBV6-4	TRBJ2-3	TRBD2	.	TGTGCCAGCAGTGAAGGAGCGGGGGCCACAGATACGCAGTATTTT	CASSEGAGATDTQYF
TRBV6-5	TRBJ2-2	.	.	TGTGCCAGCAGAAGTAGGGGTTACACCGGGGAGCTGTTTTTT	CASRSRGYTGELFF
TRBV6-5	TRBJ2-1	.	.	TGTGCCAGCAGTTACTCCGCGACCGGGTCTAATCATGAGCAGTTCTTC	CASSYSATGSNHEQFF
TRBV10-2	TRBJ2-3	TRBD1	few	TGCGCCAGCAGCGGTTCAGGGGGAAAGAGTCGGGGCACAGATACGCAGTATTTT	CASSGSGGKSRGTDTQYF
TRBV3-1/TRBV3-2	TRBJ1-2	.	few	TGTGCCAGCAAACAAAAAGGGGACTATGGCTACACCTTC	CASKQKGDYGYTF
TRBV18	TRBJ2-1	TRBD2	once	TGTGCCAGCTCACCAGCGGTCGGGGGGTATGATGGTGAGCAGTTCTTC	CASSPAVGGYDGEQFF
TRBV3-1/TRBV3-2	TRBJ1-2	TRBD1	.	TGTGCCAGCAGCCAAGCAGGGGGCGGCTATGGCTACACCTTC	CASSQAGGGYGYTF
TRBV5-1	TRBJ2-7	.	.	TGCGCCAGCAGCCCCCGGGGAGGCTACGAGCAGTACTTC	CASSPRGGYEQYF
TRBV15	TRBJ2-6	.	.	TGTGCCACCAGCCCAGGACATCCCTCTGGGGCCAACGTCCTGACTTTC	CATSPGHPSGANVLTF
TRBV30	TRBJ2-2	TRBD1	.	TGTGCCTGGAGTGAGGGGGCGCGGGCCGGGGAGCTGTTTTTT	CAWSEGARAGELFF
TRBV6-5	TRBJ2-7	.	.	TGTGCCAGCAGTTACTCTTTAGCTCGTGAGCAGTACTTC	CASSYSLAREQYF
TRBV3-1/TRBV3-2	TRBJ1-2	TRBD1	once	TGTGCCAGCAGCCAAGGGACAGGGGGCGCGGGCTACACCTTC	CASSQGTGGAGYTF
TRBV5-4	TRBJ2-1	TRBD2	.	TGTGCCAGCAGCTTGTTAGCGGGAGGGACGCGGGATGAGCAGTTCTTC	CASSLLAGGTRDEQFF
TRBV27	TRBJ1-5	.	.	TGTGCCAGCAGTTCCCGACCCCCGACAGATGGCAATCAGCCCCAGCATTTT	CASSSRPPTDGNQPQHF
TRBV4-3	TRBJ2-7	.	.	TGCGCCAGCAGCTCCCCGCCCCCAGGGGCCGAATACGAGCAGTACTTC	CASSSPPPGAEYEQYF
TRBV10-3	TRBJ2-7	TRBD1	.	TGTGCCATCGGAGCTACAGGGGGCTACGAGCAGTACTTC	CAIGATGGYEQYF
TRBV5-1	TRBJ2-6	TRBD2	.	TGCGCCAGCAGCTTGGTTAGCGGGGGTCGCTCTGGGGCCAACGTCCTGACTTTC	CASSLVSGGRSGANVLTF
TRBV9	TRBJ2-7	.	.	TGTGCCAGCAGCGTAGGGGGGGAAGGTACCGAGCAGTACTTC	CASSVGGEGTEQYF
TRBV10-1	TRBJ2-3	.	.	TGCGCCAGCAGTGAGTCGGGGGGGGGCGACACAGATACGCAGTATTTT	CASSESGGGDTDTQYF
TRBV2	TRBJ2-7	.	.	TGTGCCAGCAGTCCCAACAGGGTGAGGTACGAGCAGTACTTC	CASSPNRVRYEQYF
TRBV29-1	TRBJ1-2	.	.	TGCAGCGTTGTTCAGGGTCAGGGCTACACCTTC	CSVVQGQGYTF
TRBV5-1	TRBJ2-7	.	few	TGCGCCAGCAGCTCTCGGGTCAACGAGCAGTACTTC	CASSSRVNEQYF
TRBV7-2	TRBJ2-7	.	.	TGTGCCAGCAGCGAAGTGCGACGGGGCGAGCAGTACTTC	CASSEVRRGEQYF
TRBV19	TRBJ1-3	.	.	TGTGCCAGTACCGCAGGAACCTACTCTGGAAACACCATATATTTT	CASTAGTYSGNTIYF
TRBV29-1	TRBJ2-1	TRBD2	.	TGCAGCGGTGCTAGCGGGGGGGCTCGGGAGCAGTTCTTC	CSGASGGAREQFF
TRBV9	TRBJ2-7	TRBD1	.	TGTGCCAGCAGCGTATCAGGAGTGACAGGGAACGAGCAGTACTTC	CASSVSGVTGNEQYF
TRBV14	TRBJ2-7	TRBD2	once	TGTGCCAGCAGCCAAGATCTCCCGGGACTATCCTACGAGCAGTACTTC	CASSQDLPGLSYEQYF